The 25 T cell receptor beta chains below all came from one sample that was sequenced in a study of shared clonotypes between healthy human individuals. The protocol was immunoSEQ multiplex PCR, while the TCRdb copy is restricted to in-frame clones and leaves out a portion. In the table there are 450,000 to 600,000 clones, 79% of which are singletons. Input material: PBMCs. The receptors stem from a middle-aged woman in good health. Some clones in this sample may be carry-over from other donors' samples.

The chain recombines TRBV5-1 with TRBJ2-3; TRBD2 agrees at 9 bases. Germline loops: CDR1 SGHRS, CDR2 YFSETQ. CDR3 length: 18 amino acids. The junction had 8 bases not matched to a gene; V was cut back by 0 bases and J by 0 bases. CDR3 DNA sequence: TGCGCCAGCAGCTTGGTTGACTGGACTAGCGCTAGCACAGATACGCAGTATTTT. Amino acid sequence: CASSLVDWTSASTDTQYF.

The chain combines TRBV5-1 with TRBJ1-2; maybe TRBD1 (5 bases). CDR3 length: 15 amino acids. V was trimmed by 2 bases and J by 3 bases, leaving 14 bases between them. Germline CDR1 SGHRS, CDR2 YFSETQ. The CDR3 reads CASSFSGTDYYGYTF. CDR3 nucleotide sequence: TGCGCCAGCAGCTTCTCCGGGACGGATTACTATGGCTACACCTTC.

Here the CDR3 DNA reads TGTGCCAGCAGCTTAGTAGGGAACGGGGCCAACACTGAAGCTTTCTTT. It is translated as CASSLVGNGANTEAFF. The genes are TRBV7-2 and TRBJ1-1; D is perhaps TRBD1 (5 bases). The CDR3 sequence is 16 residues long. CDR1 and CDR2 (germline): SGHTA, FQGNSA. V was trimmed by 1 base and J by 2 bases, leaving 14 bases between them.

J is TRBJ1-1 and V is TRBV6-5; D is undetermined. V was cut by 6 bases and J by 6 bases, with 11 bases left in between. Per the germline V gene, CDR1 is MNHEY and CDR2 is SVGAGI. The CDR3 length is 12 residues. The CDR3 protein is CASRQGRAEAFF. The CDR3 DNA reads TGTGCCAGCAGGCAAGGGAGGGCTGAAGCTTTCTTT.

This chain connects TRBV10-2 to TRBJ1-1; D not certain. Germline CDR1 WSHSY, CDR2 SAAADI. V lost 7 bases and J lost 3, with 12 bases in between. The CDR3 is 13 amino acids. The CDR3: CASNIGGDTEAFF. The CDR3 DNA follows: TGCGCCAGCAATATAGGCGGGGACACTGAAGCTTTCTTT.

This clone was observed a few times. The chain links TRBV5-1 to TRBJ1-5; 7 bases map to TRBD1. Per the germline V gene, CDR1 is SGHRS and CDR2 is YFSETQ. CDR3 length equals 15 residues. The ends lost 4 bases at V and 6 bases at J; junction bases unmatched: 10. Here the CDR3 reads CASSMDEGAGQPQHF. The CDR3 DNA is TGCGCCAGCAGCATGGACGAGGGGGCAGGTCAGCCCCAGCATTTT.

The V gene is TRBV30, the J gene TRBJ1-1; D remains ambiguous. This CDR3 has 15 residues. The germline V gene has CDR1 GTSNPN and CDR2 SVGIG (reference sequence). V lost 2 bases and J lost 0, with 13 bases in between. The chain's CDR3 is CAWSSPHQLNTEAFF. CDR3 coding DNA: TGTGCCTGGAGTTCGCCGCATCAGCTGAACACTGAAGCTTTCTTT.

The chain couples TRBV15 to TRBJ2-4, with D possibly matching TRBD2 (5 bases). In germline, CDR1 is LNHNV, CDR2 YYDKDF (reference sequence). V was cut by 1 base and J by 3 bases, with 7 bases left in between. The CDR3 totals 14 residues. The CDR3 nucleotides are TGTGCCACCAGCAGAGGACGGGGCAAAAACATTCAGTACTTC. Its protein product is CATSRGRGKNIQYF.

The chain recombines TRBV28 with TRBJ1-5; D gene unclear. This CDR3 is 14 amino acids long. V gave up 5 bases and J gave up 0 bases, with 8 bases separating them. CDR1 and CDR2 (germline): MDHEN, SYDVKM. The CDR3 DNA is TGTGCCAGCAGTGGACTGAATAGCAATCAGCCCCAGCATTTT. It specifies CASSGLNSNQPQHF.

This sequence joins TRBV5-1 and TRBJ1-1, with TRBD1 identical over 7 bases. Germline CDR1 is SGHRS and CDR2 is YFSETQ. The CDR3 is 14 residues long. The V and J ends lost 4 bases and 1 base, in that order; junction bases with no gene match: 4. The CDR3 coding sequence is TGCGCCAGCAGCCCGGAGGGGGCGAACACTGAAGCTTTCTTT. Amino acids: CASSPEGANTEAFF.

The rearrangement uses TRBV15 and TRBJ2-7; tentatively, D is TRBD1 or TRBD2 (5 bases each). The germline CDR1 and CDR2 sequences are LNHNV and YYDKDF (reference sequence). With 0 bases removed from V and 4 bases from J, the gap between germline ends came to 19 bases. The CDR3 totals 17 residues. CDR3 coding DNA: TGTGCCACCAGCAGAGATGGATGGGGACCACCGGAGTACGAGCAGTACTTC. This gives the protein CATSRDGWGPPEYEQYF.

This clone occurred once. The V and J genes are TRBV7-3 and TRBJ2-2, with 9 bases matching TRBD2. The CDR3 runs 17 residues. The V and J ends lost 0 bases and 3 bases, in that order; junction bases with no gene match: 5. Germline V gene lookup returns CDR1 SGHTA and CDR2 FQGTGA. CDR3 region: CASSLTRSGSDTGELFF. The CDR3 DNA is TGTGCCAGCAGCTTAACGCGTAGCGGGAGCGACACCGGGGAGCTGTTTTTT. Using reference TRBV7-3 and TRBJ2-2 for the parts outside the CDR3, the full variable domain is GAGVSQTPSNKVTEKGKYVELRCDPISGHTALYWYRQSLGQGPEFLIYFQGTGAADDSGLPNDRFFAVRPEGSVSTLKIQRTERGDSAVYLCASSLTRSGSDTGELFFGEGSRLTVL.

Here the CDR3 reads CASSLGVTGGSYEQYF. The CDR3 DNA reads as TGTGCCAGCAGCTTAGGGGTCACCGGGGGGTCCTACGAGCAGTACTTC. This chain connects TRBV11-2 to TRBJ2-7; 7 positions agree with TRBD2. The V and J ends lost 1 base and 1 base, in that order; junction bases with no gene match: 7. The CDR3 is 16 residues long. Germline values: CDR1 SGHAT, CDR2 FQNNGV.

This clone was seen only once. The chain combines TRBV10-3 with TRBJ1-6; D is perhaps TRBD1 (5 bases). The CDR3 sequence is 14 residues long. V gave up 10 bases and J gave up 1 base, with 11 bases separating them. Germline CDR1 is ENHRY and CDR2 is SYGVKD. In nucleotides, the CDR3 is TGTGCCACATCGACAGCGTCCTATAATTCACCCCTCCACTTT. Its translation is CATSTASYNSPLHF.

This clone appeared a few times. The rearrangement joins TRBV7-9 to TRBJ1-1; weak D call: TRBD1 (6 bases). CDR1 and CDR2 from the germline V gene are SEHNR and FQNEAQ (reference sequence). The V gene lost 5 bases and the J gene lost 10 bases, with 23 bases spanning the gap. The CDR3 covers 15 residues. This CDR3 reads CASSNIPRGTGRAFF. CDR3 bases: TGTGCCAGCAGCAATATCCCAAGGGGGACGGGCCGAGCTTTCTTT.

This chain links TRBV5-1 with TRBJ2-7; D gene unclear. Per germline, CDR1 SGHRS and CDR2 YFSETQ. V lost 1 base and J 2 bases, leaving 10 bases between the germline ends. This CDR3 is 14 amino acids long. The CDR3 DNA reads as TGCGCCAGCAGCTTGTTTCAGTTACCCTACGAGCAGTACTTC. This translates into CASSLFQLPYEQYF.

Concerning this clone: At one boundary the junction diverges from the germline segment, which might be a read error. V gene TRBV14 combines with J gene TRBJ2-7, with TRBD2 identical over 8 bases. CDR1 is SGHDN and CDR2 is FVKESK in the germline V gene. The CDR3 is made up of 16 amino acids. CDR3 protein: CASSPSSAGVSYGQYF. DNA of the CDR3: TGTGCCAGCAGCCCCTCCTCAGCGGGAGTCTCCTACGGGCAGTACTTC.

This chain uses TRBV7-7 with TRBJ2-3, with 8 bases lining up with TRBD2. J gave up 5 bases and V 1 base, and 5 bases lay outside the gene matches. Germline V gives CDR1 SSHAT, CDR2 FNYEAQ (reference sequence). This CDR3 contains 15 residues. CDR3 region: CASSLEAGGEDTQYF. CDR3 coding DNA: TGTGCCAGCAGCTTAGAGGCGGGAGGCGAAGATACGCAGTATTTT.

This clone was detected only once. The rearrangement joins TRBV6-5 to TRBJ1-1, with 8 bases identical to TRBD1. V was clipped by 3 bases and J by 5 bases; unmatched bases: 8. There are 15 residues in the CDR3. CDR1 is MNHEY and CDR2 is SVGAGI in the germline V gene. This CDR3 is CASSYLPDRETEAFF. CDR3 nucleotides: TGTGCCAGCAGTTATCTTCCGGACAGGGAGACTGAAGCTTTCTTT.

V gene TRBV6-5 combines with J gene TRBJ2-1; D ambiguous. In germline, CDR1 is MNHEY, CDR2 SVGAGI. The germline V and J ends were trimmed by 5 bases and 2 bases, with 10 bases remaining between them. The length of the CDR3 is 14 residues. The CDR3 nucleotides are TGTGCCAGCAGTGACCGCGAGGCCTACAATGAGCAGTTCTTC. This sequence encodes CASSDREAYNEQFF.

J is TRBJ2-7 and V is TRBV10-2; TRBD2 agrees at 8 bases. V lost 7 bases and J lost 2; bases outside the gene matches: 10. Germline V gene data show CDR1 as WSHSY and CDR2 as SAAADI. The CDR3 covers 15 residues. The CDR3 protein is CASTAYAGGPYEQYF. For the CDR3, the DNA is TGCGCCAGCACCGCGTATGCGGGAGGCCCCTACGAGCAGTACTTC.

The J gene is TRBJ2-3, the V gene TRBV5-1; TRBD1 aligns across 8 bases. Germline-derived CDR1 and CDR2 are SGHRS and YFSETQ. Unmatched junction bases numbered 7, after V lost 2 bases and J lost 2 bases. The CDR3 runs to 16 residues. CDR3 in amino acids: CASSFGQGLNTDTQYF. Written as DNA, the CDR3 is TGCGCCAGCAGCTTCGGACAGGGCCTCAACACAGATACGCAGTATTTT.

This clone came up a few times. The chain links TRBV25-1 to TRBJ1-4; no reliable D call. The V end lost 5 bases, the J end lost 5 bases, and 3 bases lay between the germline ends. The CDR3 runs 11 residues. Germline lookup yields CDR1 MGHDK and CDR2 SYGVNS. The CDR3 here is CASSKNEKLFF. The CDR3 DNA follows: TGTGCCAGCAGTAAAAATGAAAAACTGTTTTTT.

This clone was counted only a few times. This chain links TRBV4-2 with TRBJ2-1; 9 bases match TRBD1. This CDR3 spans 16 amino acids. With V trimmed by 0 bases and J by 4 bases, 4 bases remained unmatched. CDR1 is LGHNA and CDR2 is YNFKEQ in the germline V gene. The CDR3 region is CASSQDWDRDYNEQFF. The CDR3, as DNA: TGTGCCAGCAGCCAAGATTGGGACAGGGATTACAATGAGCAGTTCTTC.

The V and J genes are TRBV7-2 and TRBJ2-5, with a possible D match to TRBD1 (5 bases). The germline V and J ends were trimmed by 4 bases and 5 bases, with 8 bases remaining between them. Germline CDR1 reads SGHTA; CDR2 reads FQGNSA. This CDR3 spans 12 amino acids. CDR3 amino acids: CASSYPGETQYF. The CDR3 DNA is TGTGCCAGCAGCTACCCAGGGGAGACCCAGTACTTC.